The sequence of this T cell receptor (beta chain) was determined in a study of blood T cells in healthy people across ages. Study-wide results and limits: Measured against age, TCR beta diversity per million T cells decreased in a roughly linear manner. The study lacked donor CMV status, which possibly confounded expanded clonotype changes.

Per germline, CDR1 LGHDT and CDR2 YNNKEL (reference sequence). V was clipped by 1 base and J by 5 bases; unmatched bases: 4. CDR3 length: 15 amino acids. The draw of peripheral blood yielded ten milliliters from each donor. Isolating PBMCs gave at least 6.5 million of these cells per sample. In this sample, this clonotype turned up a few times. As yet, its antigen is unknown. The authors ran a second PCR of 7 to 11 cycles using a sample-barcoded 5' primer and a J-beta primer mix. MiXCR was run by TCRdb on the 5' RACE reads, yielding one entry per CDR3 protein. The sample contains more than 700,000 distinct CDR3 sequences, about 53% of which appear only once.

The sample was blood. This TCR came from a man aged 80 or over in good health. This chain uses TRBV3-1 with TRBJ1-2; TRBD1 matches at 10 bases. CDR3 in DNA: TGTGCCAGCAGCCAAGGGGGACAGGGGTTATATGGCTACACCTTC. Translation: CASSQGGQGLYGYTF.